Described below is a single TCR beta chain sequence and its context. This entry comes from a study of PD-L1 blockade in urothelial cancer. Study-wide context: T cells numbered a median of about 150,000 in the blood samples.

Time point in this sample: peripheral blood 6 weeks after treatment start. The patients' disease, urothelial carcinoma, was locally advanced or metastatic. The study collected 1 to 8 samples per patient, pretreatment and on-treatment. Measured with immunoSEQ multiplex PCR; TCRdb has only the in-frame clones, and not every one. The sample shows roughly 110,000 clones, approximately 90% of them seen only once. The receptor comes from a man in his sixties with urothelial cancer. The source material was PBMCs, sampled around atezolizumab (anti-PD-L1) treatment.

CDR3 region: CASQGQDNQPQHF. CDR3 DNA: TGTGCCAGCCAGGGACAGGACAATCAGCCCCAGCATTTT. This chain connects TRBV19 to TRBJ1-5; 8 bases are shared with TRBD1. The CDR3 totals 13 residues. Germline V gives CDR1 LNHDA, CDR2 SQIVND (reference sequence). The V gene end was trimmed by 9 bases and the J gene end by 3 bases; junction bases not matched to a gene: 4.